Presented here are 22 T cell receptor beta chains from one specimen sequenced in a study of control samples from healthy donors and cancer patients. Method: immunoSEQ multiplex PCR; TCRdb's copy keeps in-frame clones and lacks some. Of 90,000 to 110,000 clones in the sample, roughly four fifths were seen once. Sequenced material: blood. These receptors came from a woman aged 45-59 years in good health.

V is TRBV5-1 and J is TRBJ1-2; 7 bases map to TRBD1. The germline gives CDR1 SGHRS, CDR2 YFSETQ. The CDR3 extends over 14 amino acids. Trimming took 0 bases from V and 5 from J; bases not matched to a gene: 4. The CDR3 sequence is CASSLGDREYGYTF. The CDR3 bases are TGCGCCAGCAGCTTGGGTGACAGGGAATATGGCTACACCTTC.

In its sample, this clone was seen once. The rearrangement joins TRBV2 to TRBJ1-2, with D possibly being TRBD1 (5 bases). V shed 1 base and J shed 7 bases, with 10 bases lying between them. The CDR3 loop spans 13 amino acids. Looked up from germline, CDR1 is SNHLY and CDR2 is FYNNEI. In nucleotides, the CDR3 is TGTGCCAGCAGTGAAGTGAGGCAGGGTGGCTACACCTTC. It encodes CASSEVRQGGYTF.

The chain employs TRBV19 and TRBJ1-5, with D perhaps TRBD1 (5 bases). CDR3 length: 12 amino acids. Looked up from germline, CDR1 is LNHDA and CDR2 is SQIVND (reference sequence). Deletions cut 6 bases from V and 5 bases from J, with 8 bases between. This chain's CDR3 is CASSTGYQPQHF. CDR3 nucleotides: TGTGCCAGTAGCACAGGATATCAGCCCCAGCATTTT.

The chain recombines TRBV6-2 or TRBV6-3 with TRBJ1-1, with D unresolved. The CDR3 sequence is 14 residues long. Germline values: CDR1 MNHEY, CDR2 SVGEGT. Trimming cost V 2 bases and J 10 bases, with 17 bases left between them. The CDR3 loop is CASSYGVRVSGAFF. The CDR3, as DNA: TGTGCCAGCAGTTACGGCGTAAGGGTATCGGGAGCTTTCTTT.

The chain employs TRBV9 and TRBJ1-1; D is uncertain. Trimming shortened V by 0 bases and J by 1 base, and 4 bases separated the two germline ends. This CDR3 has 13 amino acids. Germline lookup yields CDR1 SGDLS and CDR2 YYNGEE. The CDR3 region is CASSVVANTEAFF. CDR3 DNA: TGTGCCAGCAGCGTAGTGGCGAACACTGAAGCTTTCTTT.

This clone has just a few counts. The chain recombines TRBV7-2 with TRBJ2-1; D ambiguous. The germline V gene has CDR1 SGHTA and CDR2 FQGNSA. This CDR3 is built from 15 residues. The germline V and J ends were trimmed by 1 base and 4 bases, with 11 bases remaining between them. The CDR3 loop reads CASSLVGSYYNEQFF. CDR3 bases: TGTGCCAGCAGCTTAGTTGGGTCTTATTACAATGAGCAGTTCTTC.

This chain connects TRBV19 to TRBJ2-2, with TRBD2 identical over 9 bases. V gave up 6 bases and J gave up 4 bases; unmatched junction bases: 6. Per the germline V gene, CDR1 is LNHDA and CDR2 is SQIVND (reference sequence). The CDR3 has 15 residues. The CDR3 DNA reads TGTGCCAGTAGCCAGCGGGAGGACGGCACCGGGGAGCTGTTTTTT. It translates to CASSQREDGTGELFF.

The chain is built from TRBV25-1 and TRBJ1-2; possibly TRBD1 for D (6 bases). The length of the CDR3 is 15 residues. V shed 4 bases and J shed 3 bases, with 15 bases lying between them. Looked up from germline, CDR1 is MGHDK and CDR2 is SYGVNS. Here the CDR3 reads CASSAFGGGDYGYTF. The CDR3 coding sequence is TGTGCCAGCAGTGCCTTTGGGGGGGGCGACTATGGCTACACCTTC.

This sequence joins TRBV20-1 and TRBJ1-1; D perhaps matches TRBD1 (6 bases). V shed 3 bases and J shed 4 bases, with 12 bases lying between them. CDR3 length: 13 amino acids. CDR1 DFQATT and CDR2 SNEGSKA come from the germline V gene (reference sequence). The CDR3 DNA follows: TGCAGTGCTAGTTCCCAGGGGACCACTGAAGCTTTCTTT. Translated, it gives CSASSQGTTEAFF.

The count of this clone is one. V gene TRBV18 combines with J gene TRBJ1-1, with D possibly being TRBD1 (5 bases). The V end was cut by 3 bases, the J end by 7 bases, with 9 bases between. This CDR3 is 12 amino acids long. CDR1 is KGHSH, CDR2 LQKENI, per germline. DNA for the CDR3: TGTGCCAGCTCACCTGGGGACGGTGAAGCTTTCTTT. It encodes CASSPGDGEAFF. Variable domain in full (rest from reference TRBV18 and TRBJ1-1): NAGVMQNPRHLVRRRGQEARLRCSPMKGHSHVYWYRQLPEEGLKFMVYLQKENIIDESGMPKERFSAEFPKEGPSILRIQQVVRGDSAAYFCASSPGDGEAFFGQGTRLTVV.

CDR3 bases: TGTGCCTGGATGAGGCAGACTGAAGCTTTCTTT. It codes for CAWMRQTEAFF. The J gene is TRBJ1-1, the V gene TRBV30; D is undetermined. The CDR3 contains 11 residues. In germline, CDR1 is GTSNPN, CDR2 SVGIG (reference sequence). V lost 4 bases and J 5 bases, leaving 8 bases between the germline ends. The entire variable domain, with the rest obtained from reference TRBV30 and TRBJ1-1, is as follows: SQTIHQWPATLVQPVGSPLSLECTVEGTSNPNLYWYRQAAGRGLQLLFYSVGIGQISSEVPQNLSASRPQDRQFILSSKKLLLSDSGFYLCAWMRQTEAFFGQGTRLTVV.

This chain connects TRBV12-5 to TRBJ1-4; the D is unclear. Looked up from germline, CDR1 is LGHNT and CDR2 is FRNRAP. Trimming took 2 bases from V and 8 from J, leaving 9 bases between them. This CDR3 spans 13 amino acids. The CDR3 DNA follows: TGTGCTAGTGGTTTGAGCCCCGGGGAAAAACTGTTTTTT. It encodes CASGLSPGEKLFF.

CDR3 sequence reads: CASSEAWLDHSQHF. The DNA for the CDR3 is TGTGCCAGCAGTGAAGCATGGTTGGACCATTCCCAGCATTTT. The chain joins TRBV6-1 to TRBJ1-5; no reliable D call. The CDR3 is 14 residues long. From germline, CDR1 is MNHNS and CDR2 SASEGT. V gave up 0 bases and J gave up 11 bases, with 14 bases separating them.

CDR3 DNA sequence: TGTGCCAGCAGTTACTATCCTAGTGGAGAGACCCAGTACTTC. Protein product: CASSYYPSGETQYF. The chain employs TRBV6-6 and TRBJ2-5; the D is unclear. This CDR3 has 14 residues. V dropped 1 base and J dropped 4 bases, with 10 bases sitting between them. Germline CDR1 is MNHNY and CDR2 is SVGAGI (reference sequence).

This chain's CDR3 is CASSPGGDRYNTEAFF. The DNA of the CDR3 is TGTGCCAGCAGCCCAGGGGGAGACCGTTACAACACTGAAGCTTTCTTT. The chain employs TRBV5-6 and TRBJ1-1; 7 nucleotides line up with TRBD1. Trimming cost V 4 bases and J 2 bases; bases outside gene matches: 11. The germline V gene has CDR1 SGHDT and CDR2 YYEEEE. The CDR3 contains 16 residues.

The genes are TRBV6-5 and TRBJ1-6; D unclear. The CDR3 length is 15 residues. V lost 6 bases, J lost 14 bases, and 23 bases lay in between. Germline assignment: CDR1 MNHEY and CDR2 SVGAGI. CDR3 DNA: TGTGCCAGCAGCAAAGACCCGACACAGAGAGAGTCCCTCCACTTT. Protein sequence: CASSKDPTQRESLHF.

The chain carries TRBV5-5 and TRBJ2-5; TRBD1 is a possible D gene (5 bases). The germline V and J ends were trimmed by 0 bases and 5 bases, with 14 bases remaining between them. Per the germline V gene, CDR1 is SGHKS and CDR2 is YYEKEE (reference sequence). The CDR3 loop spans 15 amino acids. For the CDR3, the DNA is TGTGCCAGCAGCTTGGGGGATGGGGCTCGGGAGACCCAGTACTTC. The encoded protein is CASSLGDGARETQYF.

The rearrangement links TRBV4-2 to TRBJ1-5, with unresolved D. This CDR3 region has 15 residues. The ends were cut back, 4 bases at V and 2 bases at J, with 12 bases in the middle. Germline CDR1 and CDR2: LGHNA and YNFKEQ. As DNA, the CDR3 is TGTGCCAGCAGCCCAGGTGGTCTAGGCAATCAGCCCCAGCATTTT. Its protein product is CASSPGGLGNQPQHF.

The genes are TRBV7-2 and TRBJ1-2; 9 positions agree with TRBD1. The CDR3 length is 14 residues. Germline V lookup: CDR1 SGHTA, CDR2 FQGNSA. Trimming removed 6 bases from V and 3 bases from J; junction bases left unmatched: 5. The CDR3 DNA reads as TGTGCCAGCAGATTGACAGGGGGGGACTATGGCTACACCTTC. Protein sequence: CASRLTGGDYGYTF.

This clone was seen only once. The V gene is TRBV19, the J gene TRBJ1-2, with 9 bases fitting TRBD1. Germline V lookup: CDR1 LNHDA, CDR2 SQIVND (reference sequence). Germline trimming cut 7 bases from V and 7 bases from J; bases unmatched to any gene: 7. There are 13 residues in the CDR3. CDR3 nucleotides: TGTGCCAGTACCTCGACAGGGGGTGGTGGCTACACCTTC. Translated: CASTSTGGGGYTF.

This chain connects TRBV2 to TRBJ2-1; no definite D call. The germline CDR1 and CDR2 sequences are SNHLY and FYNNEI. Trimming took 6 bases from V and 5 from J, leaving 8 bases between them. The CDR3 consists of 12 residues. The CDR3 coding sequence is TGTGCCAGCAGCCCGCGTGACAATGAGCAGTTCTTC. The encoded protein is CASSPRDNEQFF.

This clone was counted only a few times. The chain combines TRBV6-6 with TRBJ1-5; 8 nucleotides line up with TRBD1. J gave up 6 bases and V 3 bases, and 4 bases lay outside the gene matches. Germline values: CDR1 MNHNY, CDR2 SVGAGI (reference sequence). The CDR3 runs to 14 residues. Here the CDR3 reads CASSYPGGFQPQHF. The CDR3, as DNA: TGTGCCAGCAGTTATCCAGGGGGCTTTCAGCCCCAGCATTTT.